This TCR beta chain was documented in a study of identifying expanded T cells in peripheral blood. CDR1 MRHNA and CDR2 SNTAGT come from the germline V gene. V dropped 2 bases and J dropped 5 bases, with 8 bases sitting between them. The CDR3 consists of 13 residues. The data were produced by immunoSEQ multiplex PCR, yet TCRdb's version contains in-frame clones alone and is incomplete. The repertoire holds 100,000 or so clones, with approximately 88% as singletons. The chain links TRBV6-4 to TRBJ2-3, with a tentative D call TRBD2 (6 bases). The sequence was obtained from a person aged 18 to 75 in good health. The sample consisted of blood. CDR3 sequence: CASSDPEGDTQYF. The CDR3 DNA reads TGTGCCAGCAGTGACCCGGAGGGAGATACGCAGTATTTT.